The TCR beta chain described here comes from a study of shared clonotypes between healthy human individuals. Profiled with immunoSEQ multiplex PCR; TCRdb holds only in-frame clones, not every one. The sample shows approximately 710,000 clones, around 91% of them seen only once. Germline V CDR1 and CDR2: SQVTM, ANQGSEA. The V gene end was trimmed by 1 base and the J gene end by 2 bases; junction bases not matched to a gene: 7. This CDR3 is 15 amino acids long. The sequence was obtained from a man aged 18 to 30 in good health. Some clones in this sample may be carry-over from other donors' samples. The chain joins TRBV29-1 to TRBJ2-7; 8 bases map to TRBD2. Specimen: memory CD8+ T cells from PBMCs. Subset noted: CD45RO+ cells pooled with CCR7-negative TemRA cells. Here the CDR3 reads CSVEGFGRAPYEQYF. CDR3 nucleotides: TGCAGCGTTGAAGGGTTCGGGAGGGCCCCCTACGAGCAGTACTTC.